This T cell receptor beta chain was observed in a study of vaccination and CD4 T cells after COVID-19. About the research overall: Median time from COVID diagnosis to post-COVID sampling was 101 days (35 to 161).

As to this clonotype: Its specificity is unknown.

The treatment is: roughly 10-day PBMC culture with coronavirus spike peptide pools or control peptides (ViraFEST assay). Cultured CD4+ T cell DNA was sequenced using the Oncomine TCR Beta short-read assay. In this case, cultured CD4+ T cells provided the extracted genomic DNA. A single record per CDR3 protein comes from TCRdb applying MiXCR to the PCR reads. Found here are around 26,000 distinct CDR3 sequences, approximately 44% of them singletons; the top ten hold approximately 10%. In germline, CDR1 is SEHNR, CDR2 FQNEAQ (reference sequence). The CDR3 has 12 amino acids. V lost 4 bases and J lost 5, with 8 bases in between. The study, taken as a whole, reports: Post-vaccination, and not before, a median roughly 86% of reactive clones appeared in convalescent patients.

The chain has TRBV7-9 and TRBJ2-5; no clear D gene. The sample comprised CD4+ T cells from blood, cultured in vitro. The receptor was derived from a human donor who had recovered from COVID-19. The CDR3 nucleotides are TGTGCCAGCAGCTCATCCGAGGAGACCCAGTACTTC. Its translation is CASSSSEETQYF.